This record covers a single T cell receptor beta chain. This clone was counted a single time. The target of this receptor is not known. No per-base quality is available; no much larger clone lies one base away. These data belong to a study of cytomegalovirus exposure and HLA in healthy donors (TCRdb year 2017). At the level of the whole study: A later analysis indicated that the 100 to 150 validation repertoires were generated on the platform also employed for the approximately 670 repertoires of the first cohort. The study aimed to test whether signatures of past pathogen exposure could be identified by cataloging public T cell receptors. In addition to the first cohort of 666 subjects, a separate validation cohort of approximately 130 different subjects was used. To predict cytomegalovirus infection status, the study brought together high-throughput TCR immunosequencing, statistical association of individual TCRs with disease status, and machine learning. The research as a whole found: In both the original and validation cohorts, the classifier was reported to diagnose cytomegalovirus status with high specificity and sensitivity. Subsequent analysis determined that TCRs grouped into clusters in the first cohort also showed a tendency toward co-occurrence across the roughly 110 validation repertoires, and roughly 94% of cluster scores exceeded 0. The study gave a list of 150 to 200 TCR beta chains associated with cytomegalovirus. A later analysis lacked HLA typing for the validation cohort, so it scored co-occurrence in that cohort across all 130 or so repertoires. A few of the identified cytomegalovirus-associated TCR beta chains were confirmed in vitro to be specific for cytomegalovirus antigens. While some public TCRs were present in many individuals, most TCR sequences turned up only very rarely across donors. According to the authors, the approach could potentially be generalized to other disease states and immunological phenotypes.

The germline ends are 9 bases apart after V is trimmed by 4 bases and J by 0 bases. The CDR3, cysteine through phenylalanine, is 14 amino acids long. Only CDR3 DNA is held: 42 bases, read in frame from base 1. CDR1 SGHVS and CDR2 FQNEAQ were looked up in the germline V gene. The donors belonged to the validation cohort of under 150 subjects, which was separate from the 666-subject first cohort. Receptor amplification or capture employed the immunoSEQ multiplex PCR assay. Concerning the study's data processing: A statistical classification framework was developed to diagnose cytomegalovirus status using the catalog of TCR beta chain sequences. The source is immuneACCESS, and TCRdb retained only in-frame sequences with V and J called. Part of the clones is not carried over; for the studies checked, unresolved V genes explain less than half of this, and the remainder is unexplained. Clone size and V and J calls were adopted from that table, with D and trimming inferred from the DNA. This sample has about 150,000 clones in its table, and approximately 90% of those were observed once. The ten largest account for 0.6% to 0.8% of the sample.

What was sequenced was PBMCs. This TCR came from a young man in good health and CMV-seronegative. This chain joins TRBV7-8 to TRBJ1-2, with no confidently assigned D gene. For the CDR3, the sequence is CASSWNAANYGYTF. The nucleotide sequence is given as TGTGCCAGCAGCTGGAACGCGGCTAACTATGGCTACACCTTC.